This TCR beta chain was profiled in a study of blood T cell repertoires in COVID-19. At the level of the study: Samples came from the United States, Italy and Spain, spanning acute and convalescent COVID-19. T cells, B-cell-depleted T cells, or PBMCs supplied cDNA or gDNA.

Original analysis: Reference gene primers were amplified, and this amplification served to estimate nucleated cell counts. Sequencing used immunoSEQ multiplex PCR; TCRdb keeps in-frame clones, though not all of them. That table supplies the V and J calls and clone size; D and trimming were determined from the DNA. Of fewer than 65,000 clones listed, roughly 85% were seen once; the top ten hold 25%. This CDR3 contains 15 residues. The V segment lost 4 bases and the J segment 4 bases; nucleotides outside the gene matches: 7. Germline-derived CDR1 and CDR2 are SGHNT and YENEEA. This clone is a singleton in its sample.

The V and J genes are TRBV11-3 and TRBJ2-3, with TRBD1 matching over 8 bases. The clonotype originates from a man between 65 and 79 years old with acute or convalescent COVID-19. Sequencing was carried out using peripheral blood. For the CDR3, the DNA is TGTGCCAGCAGCTCGCGGACAGGGTCAGCAGATACGCAGTATTTT. Residues: CASSSRTGSADTQYF.